This entry lists 6 T cell receptor beta chains sequenced from one sample in a study of blood T cell repertoires in COVID-19. Sequencing used immunoSEQ multiplex PCR; TCRdb keeps in-frame clones, though not all of them. The sample lists roughly 45,000 clones; about nine tenths were seen once. The sample comprised peripheral blood. These receptors were collected from a human donor in a cohort sampled during active COVID-19.

The J gene is TRBJ1-2, the V gene TRBV9; D may be TRBD1 (5 bases). This CDR3 is 14 amino acids long. Germline V CDR1 and CDR2: SGDLS, YYNGEE. With 0 bases removed from V and 6 bases from J, the gap between germline ends came to 12 bases. CDR3 nucleotide sequence: TGTGCCAGCAGCGTAGCTTCGCAGGGCGATGGCTACACCTTC. This codes for CASSVASQGDGYTF.

This chain connects TRBV15 to TRBJ2-4; 14 bases agree with TRBD2. Germline V gene sequence: CDR1 LNHNV, CDR2 YYDKDF (reference sequence). The length of the CDR3 is 20 residues. The V gene end was trimmed by 0 bases and the J gene end by 3 bases; junction bases not matched to a gene: 10. The CDR3: CATSRDRLGLAGADKNIQYF. CDR3 coding DNA: TGTGCCACCAGCAGAGATAGGTTGGGACTAGCGGGGGCCGACAAAAACATTCAGTACTTC. The full variable domain, with the rest looked up from reference TRBV15 and TRBJ2-4, is DAMVIQNPRYQVTQFGKPVTLSCSQTLNHNVMYWYQQKSSQAPKLLFHYYDKDFNNEADTPDNFQSRRPNTSFCFLDIRSPGLGDTAMYLCATSRDRLGLAGADKNIQYFGAGTRLSVL.

V and J are TRBV6-5 and TRBJ1-1; D not certain. CDR3 size: 11 residues. CDR1 and CDR2 (germline): MNHEY, SVGAGI. The V gene lost 8 bases and the J gene lost 8 bases, with 12 bases spanning the gap. CDR3 nucleotide sequence: TGTGCCAGCTCGAGAGGTTTGGAAGCTTTCTTT. Translated: CASSRGLEAFF.

This clone was observed once. V gene TRBV7-9 combines with J gene TRBJ1-4; TRBD1 matches at 7 bases. The CDR3 is made up of 14 amino acids. Trimming took 5 bases from V and 8 from J; bases not matched to a gene: 8. CDR1 is SEHNR and CDR2 is FQNEAQ in the germline V gene (reference sequence). In nucleotides, the CDR3 is TGTGCCAGCAGCGGCTACAGGGGAGGCGAAAAACTGTTTTTT. Its protein product is CASSGYRGGEKLFF.

This clone has only one observation. CDR3 sequence: CASSLVEVFYEQYF. The CDR3 bases are TGTGCCAGCAGCTTAGTTGAGGTTTTCTACGAGCAGTACTTC. The chain joins TRBV7-9 to TRBJ2-7; D is undetermined. This CDR3 is built from 14 residues. Trimming removed 1 base from V and 3 bases from J, with 10 bases in between. Germline V gene lookup returns CDR1 SEHNR and CDR2 FQNEAQ (reference sequence). Full variable domain (missing parts from reference TRBV7-9 and TRBJ2-7): DTGVSQNPRHKITKRGQNVTFRCDPISEHNRLYWYRQTLGQGPEFLTYFQNEAQLEKSRLLSDRFSAERPKGSFSTLEIQRTEQGDSAMYLCASSLVEVFYEQYFGPGTRLTVT.

This sequence joins TRBV6-6 and TRBJ1-3; no reliable D call. Trimming pared 5 bases from V and 0 bases from J, leaving 14 bases between. The CDR3 is 16 residues long. Germline V CDR1 and CDR2: MNHNY, SVGAGI (reference sequence). The CDR3 loop reads CASSPTTGSSGNTIYF. In DNA, the CDR3 is TGTGCCAGCAGTCCCACTACCGGGAGCTCTGGAAACACCATATATTTT.